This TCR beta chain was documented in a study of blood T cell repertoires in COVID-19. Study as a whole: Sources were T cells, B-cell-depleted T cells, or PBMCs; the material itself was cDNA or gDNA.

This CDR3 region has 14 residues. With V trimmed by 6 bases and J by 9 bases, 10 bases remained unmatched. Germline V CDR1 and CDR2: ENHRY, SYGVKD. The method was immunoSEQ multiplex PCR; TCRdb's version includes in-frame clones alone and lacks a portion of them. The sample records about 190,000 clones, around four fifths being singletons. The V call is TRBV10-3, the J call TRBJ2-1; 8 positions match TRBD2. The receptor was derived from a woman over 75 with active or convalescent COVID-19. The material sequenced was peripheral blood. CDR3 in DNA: TGTGCCATCAGCTCCGGGACTAGGACTATTGAGCAGTTCTTC. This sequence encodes CAISSGTRTIEQFF.